This entry concerns a single TCR beta chain. The data were produced by immunoSEQ multiplex PCR, yet TCRdb's version contains in-frame clones alone and is incomplete. The repertoire holds under 150,000 clones, about 90% seen once, with less than 9.5% in the top ten. These data originate in a study of T cell responses to AZD1222 COVID-19 vaccine. The CDR3 runs 13 residues. V dropped 2 bases and J dropped 5 bases, with 6 bases sitting between them. From germline, CDR1 is MDHEN and CDR2 SYDVKM. The material was peripheral blood, obtained 28 days after the second AZD1222 dose. The receptor's source is an adult who received the AZD1222 COVID-19 vaccine. The J gene is TRBJ2-2, the V gene TRBV28, with D uncertain. The CDR3 is CASSLELTGELFF. CDR3 nucleotide sequence: TGTGCCAGCAGTTTAGAGCTGACCGGGGAGCTGTTTTTT.